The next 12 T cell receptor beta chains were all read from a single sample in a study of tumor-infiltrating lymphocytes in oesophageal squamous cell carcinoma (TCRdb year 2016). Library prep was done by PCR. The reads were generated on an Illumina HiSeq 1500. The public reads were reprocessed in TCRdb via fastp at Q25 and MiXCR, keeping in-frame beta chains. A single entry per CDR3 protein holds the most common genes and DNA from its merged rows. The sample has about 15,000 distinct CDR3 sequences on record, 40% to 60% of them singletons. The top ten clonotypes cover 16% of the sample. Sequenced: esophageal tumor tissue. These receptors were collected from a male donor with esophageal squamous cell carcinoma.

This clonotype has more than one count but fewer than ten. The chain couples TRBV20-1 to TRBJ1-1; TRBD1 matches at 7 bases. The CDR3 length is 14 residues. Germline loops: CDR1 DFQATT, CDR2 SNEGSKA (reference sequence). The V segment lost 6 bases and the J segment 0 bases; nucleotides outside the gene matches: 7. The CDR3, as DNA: TGCAGTGCCAAGACCGGGACAGTGAACACTGAAGCTTTCTTT. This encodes CSAKTGTVNTEAFF.

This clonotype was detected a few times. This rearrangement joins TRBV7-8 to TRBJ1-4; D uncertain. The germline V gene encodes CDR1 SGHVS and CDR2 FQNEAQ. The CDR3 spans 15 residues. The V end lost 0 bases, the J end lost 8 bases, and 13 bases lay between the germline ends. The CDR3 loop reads CASSLAPVSREKLFF. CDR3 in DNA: TGTGCCAGCAGCTTAGCGCCCGTCTCACGGGAAAAACTGTTTTTT. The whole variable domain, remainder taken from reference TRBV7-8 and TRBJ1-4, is GAGVSQSPRYKVAKRGQDVALRCDPISGHVSLFWYQQALGQGPEFLTYFQNEAQLDKSGLPSDRFFAERPEGSVSTLKIQRTQQEDSAVYLCASSLAPVSREKLFFGSGTQLSVL.

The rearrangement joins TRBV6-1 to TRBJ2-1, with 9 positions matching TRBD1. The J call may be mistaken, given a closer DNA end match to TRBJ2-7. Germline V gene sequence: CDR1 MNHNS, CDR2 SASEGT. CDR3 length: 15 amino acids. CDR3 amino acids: CASIGTGGKNYEQYF. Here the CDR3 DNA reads TGTGCCAGCATCGGAACAGGGGGCAAAAACTACGAGCAGTACTTC.

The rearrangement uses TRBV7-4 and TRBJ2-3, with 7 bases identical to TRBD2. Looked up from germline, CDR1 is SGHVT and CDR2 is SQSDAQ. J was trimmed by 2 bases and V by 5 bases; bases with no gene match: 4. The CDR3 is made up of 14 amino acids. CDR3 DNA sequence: TGTGCCAGCAGCCCACTAGCGACCACAGATACGCAGTATTTT. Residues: CASSPLATTDTQYF.

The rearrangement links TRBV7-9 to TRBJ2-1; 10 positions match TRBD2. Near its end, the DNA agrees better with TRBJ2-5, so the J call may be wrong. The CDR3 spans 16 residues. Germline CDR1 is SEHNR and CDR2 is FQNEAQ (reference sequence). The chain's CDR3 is CASSLGAGGNQETQYF. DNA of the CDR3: TGTGCCAGCAGCTTAGGAGCGGGGGGGAATCAAGAGACCCAGTACTTC.

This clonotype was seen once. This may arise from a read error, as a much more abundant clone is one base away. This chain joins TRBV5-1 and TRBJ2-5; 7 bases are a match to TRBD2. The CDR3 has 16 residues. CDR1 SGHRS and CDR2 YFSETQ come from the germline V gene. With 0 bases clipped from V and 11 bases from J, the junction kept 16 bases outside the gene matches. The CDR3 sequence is CASSLEHAGRTYEQYF. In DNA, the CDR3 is TGCGCCAGCAGCTTGGAGCACGCCGGGAGGACCTATGAGCAGTACTTC.

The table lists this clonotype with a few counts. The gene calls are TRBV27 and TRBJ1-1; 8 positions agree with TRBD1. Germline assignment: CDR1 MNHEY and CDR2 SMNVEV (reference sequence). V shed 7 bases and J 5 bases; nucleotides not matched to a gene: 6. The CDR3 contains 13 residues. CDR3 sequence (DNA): TGTGCCAGCAAGGACAGGGCGAGGACTGAAGCTTTCTTT. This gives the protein CASKDRARTEAFF.

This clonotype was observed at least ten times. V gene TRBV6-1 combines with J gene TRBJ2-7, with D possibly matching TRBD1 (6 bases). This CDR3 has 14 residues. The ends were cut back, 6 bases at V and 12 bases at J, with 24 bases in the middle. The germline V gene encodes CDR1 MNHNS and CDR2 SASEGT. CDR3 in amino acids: CASSQDLGTPHRYF. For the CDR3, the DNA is TGTGCCAGCAGCCAAGACTTAGGGACACCTCACCGGTACTTC.

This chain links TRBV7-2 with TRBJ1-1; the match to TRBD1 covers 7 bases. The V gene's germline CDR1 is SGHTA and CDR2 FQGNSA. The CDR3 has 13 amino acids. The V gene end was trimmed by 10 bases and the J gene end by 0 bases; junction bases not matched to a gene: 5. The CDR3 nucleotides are TGTGCCATCAACAGGGGAGTGAACACTGAAGCTTTCTTT. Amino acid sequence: CAINRGVNTEAFF.

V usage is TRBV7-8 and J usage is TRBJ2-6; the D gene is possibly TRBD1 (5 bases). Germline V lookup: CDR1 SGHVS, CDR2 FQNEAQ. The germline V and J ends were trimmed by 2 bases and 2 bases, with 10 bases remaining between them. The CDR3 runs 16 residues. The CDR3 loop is CASSLQGLTGANVLTF. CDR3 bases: TGTGCCAGCAGCTTACAGGGCCTCACTGGGGCCAACGTCCTGACTTTC.

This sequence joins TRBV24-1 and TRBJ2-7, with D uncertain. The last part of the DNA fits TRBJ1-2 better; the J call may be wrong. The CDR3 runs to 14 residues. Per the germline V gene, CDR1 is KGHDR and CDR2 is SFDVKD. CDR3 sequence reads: CATSGPAGNYGYTF. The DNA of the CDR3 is TGTGCCACCAGTGGCCCTGCTGGTAACTATGGCTACACCTTC.

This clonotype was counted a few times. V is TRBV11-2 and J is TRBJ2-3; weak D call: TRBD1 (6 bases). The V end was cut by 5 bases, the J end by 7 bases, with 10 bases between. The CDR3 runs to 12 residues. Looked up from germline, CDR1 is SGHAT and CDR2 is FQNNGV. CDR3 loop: CASSLDSYTQYF. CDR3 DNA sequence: TGTGCCAGCAGCCTGGACAGCTATACGCAGTATTTT.